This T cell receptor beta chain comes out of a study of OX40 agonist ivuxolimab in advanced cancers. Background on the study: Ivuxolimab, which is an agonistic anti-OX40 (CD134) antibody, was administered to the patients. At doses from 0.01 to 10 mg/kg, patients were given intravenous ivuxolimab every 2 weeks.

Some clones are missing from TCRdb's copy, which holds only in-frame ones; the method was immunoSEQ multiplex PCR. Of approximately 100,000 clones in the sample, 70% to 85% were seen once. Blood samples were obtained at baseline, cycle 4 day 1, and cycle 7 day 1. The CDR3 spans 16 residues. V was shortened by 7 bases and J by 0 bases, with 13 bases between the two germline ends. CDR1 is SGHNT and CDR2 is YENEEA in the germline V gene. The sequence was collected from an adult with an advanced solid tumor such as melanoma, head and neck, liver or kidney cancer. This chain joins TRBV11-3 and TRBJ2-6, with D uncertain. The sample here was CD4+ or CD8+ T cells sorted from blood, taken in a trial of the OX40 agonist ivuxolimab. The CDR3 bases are TGTGCCAGCACCGACCCGTGGGGCTCTGGGGCCAACGTCCTGACTTTC. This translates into CASTDPWGSGANVLTF.